This TCR beta chain was identified in a study of long-term antiretroviral therapy in people with HIV. In germline, CDR1 is SGHDT, CDR2 YYEEEE. There are 13 residues in the CDR3. Trimming removed 0 bases from V and 3 bases from J, with 5 bases in between. Sequencing used immunoSEQ v3.0 at survey level. The protocol was immunoSEQ multiplex PCR, while the TCRdb copy is restricted to in-frame clones and leaves out a portion. The sample has fewer than 45,000 clones, roughly 96% seen once; the top ten hold 2.5% to 3.5%. Sequences were derived from unsorted PBMCs, sampled 3.7 years after starting antiretroviral therapy. The clonotype was recovered from a woman aged 45-65 years with HIV. The rearrangement links TRBV5-6 to TRBJ2-3; D remains ambiguous. CDR3 in DNA: TGTGCCAGCAGCTTGGTAGGGACAGATACGCAGTATTTT. Translation gives CASSLVGTDTQYF.